This record looks at one TCR beta chain sequence and its context. This sample is drawn from a study of blood T cell repertoires in COVID-19. Data came from immunoSEQ multiplex PCR; TCRdb stores just in-frame clones and leaves some out. This table has 250,000 or so clones, roughly 91% appearing once. The clonotype was recovered from a woman in her 40s who had recovered from COVID-19. The sample was peripheral blood.

CDR3 in DNA: TGTGCCAGCAGACCACGACAGGACCGAAATCAGCCCCAGCATTTT. Translating it yields CASRPRQDRNQPQHF. This chain links TRBV27 with TRBJ1-5; tentative D call: TRBD1 (6 bases). From germline, CDR1 is MNHEY and CDR2 SMNVEV (reference sequence). The V end was cut by 6 bases, the J end by 4 bases, with 16 bases between. This CDR3 contains 15 residues.